This T cell receptor (beta chain) was recovered during a study of T cell repertoires in cytomegalovirus infection. Study details: Both CMV infection and a matching HLA type were indicated by public TCR beta signatures.

This clonotype occurred a few times. One entry per CDR3 protein, called by TCRdb with MiXCR from the reads. In the table there are around 330,000 distinct CDR3 sequences, roughly 15% of which are singletons. CDR3 length: 11 amino acids. Germline assignment: CDR1 MDHEN and CDR2 SYDVKM. Between the trimmed V and J ends, which lost 7 bases and 7 bases, there was a span of 11 bases. This TCR was sampled from a human donor in good health (CMV status not recorded). Some clones in this sample may be carry-over from other donors' samples. V usage is TRBV28 and J usage is TRBJ2-7; D is ambiguous. The sequenced sample consisted of PBMCs. The CDR3 DNA is TGTGCCAGCACTGACCGTGGGGAGCAGTACTTC. Protein: CASTDRGEQYF.